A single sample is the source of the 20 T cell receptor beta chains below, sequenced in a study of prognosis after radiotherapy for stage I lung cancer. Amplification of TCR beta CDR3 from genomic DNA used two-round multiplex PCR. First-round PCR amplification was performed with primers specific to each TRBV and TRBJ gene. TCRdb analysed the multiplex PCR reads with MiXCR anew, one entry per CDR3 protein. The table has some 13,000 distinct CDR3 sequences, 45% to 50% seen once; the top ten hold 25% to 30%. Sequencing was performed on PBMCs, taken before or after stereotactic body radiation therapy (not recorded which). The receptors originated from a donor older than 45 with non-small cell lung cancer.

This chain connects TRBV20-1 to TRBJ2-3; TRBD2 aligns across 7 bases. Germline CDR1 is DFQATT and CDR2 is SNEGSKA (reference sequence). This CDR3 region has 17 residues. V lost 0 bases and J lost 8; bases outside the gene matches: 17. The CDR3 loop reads CSARDLLGGSYAGTQYF. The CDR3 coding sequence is TGCAGTGCTAGAGATCTTCTCGGCGGGAGTTATGCCGGTACGCAGTATTTT.

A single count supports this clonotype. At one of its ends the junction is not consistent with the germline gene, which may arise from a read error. This CDR3 is CASSPGVRGRARGETKYF. As DNA, the CDR3 is TGTGCCAGCAGCCCAGGAGTTAGAGGGAGGGCCCGCGGGGAGACCAAGTACTTC. V usage is TRBV12-3 or TRBV12-4 and J usage is TRBJ2-5; 7 bases fit TRBD2. This CDR3 contains 18 residues.

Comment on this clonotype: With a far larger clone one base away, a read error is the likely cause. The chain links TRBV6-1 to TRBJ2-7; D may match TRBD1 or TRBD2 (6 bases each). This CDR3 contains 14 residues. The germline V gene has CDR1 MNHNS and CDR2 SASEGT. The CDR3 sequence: CASSYAVRGGERYF. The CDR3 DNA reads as TGTGCCAGCAGTTACGCCGTCAGGGGCGGGGAGCGGTACTTC.

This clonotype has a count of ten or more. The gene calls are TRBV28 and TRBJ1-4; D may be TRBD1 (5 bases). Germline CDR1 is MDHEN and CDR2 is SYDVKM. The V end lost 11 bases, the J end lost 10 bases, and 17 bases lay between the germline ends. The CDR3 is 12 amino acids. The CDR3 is CAGGSGPGKLFF. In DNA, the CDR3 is TGTGCCGGGGGGTCAGGGCCTGGAAAACTGTTTTTT.

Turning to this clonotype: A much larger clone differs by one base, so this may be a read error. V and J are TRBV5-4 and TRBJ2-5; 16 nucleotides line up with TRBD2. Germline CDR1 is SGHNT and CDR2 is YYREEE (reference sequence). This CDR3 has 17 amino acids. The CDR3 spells CVSSSGLAGGRRETQYF. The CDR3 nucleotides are TGTGTCAGCAGCTCGGGACTAGCGGGAGGGAGACGGGAGACCCAGTACTTC.

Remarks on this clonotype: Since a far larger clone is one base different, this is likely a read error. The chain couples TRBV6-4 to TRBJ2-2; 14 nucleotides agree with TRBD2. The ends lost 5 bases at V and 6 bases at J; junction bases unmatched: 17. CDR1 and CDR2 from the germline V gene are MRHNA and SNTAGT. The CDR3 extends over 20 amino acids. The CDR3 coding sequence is TGTGCCAGCAGTAACCCCCCGGGACTAGCGGGAGTGGTCGGTTCCGGGGAGCTGTTTTTT. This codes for CASSNPPGLAGVVGSGELFF.

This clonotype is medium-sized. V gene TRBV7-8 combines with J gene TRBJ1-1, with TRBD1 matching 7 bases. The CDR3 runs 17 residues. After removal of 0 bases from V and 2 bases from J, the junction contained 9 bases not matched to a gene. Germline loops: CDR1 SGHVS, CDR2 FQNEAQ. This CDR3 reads CASSLAATGRGNTEAFF. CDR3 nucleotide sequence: TGTGCCAGCAGCTTAGCGGCGACAGGGCGGGGAAACACTGAAGCTTTCTTT.

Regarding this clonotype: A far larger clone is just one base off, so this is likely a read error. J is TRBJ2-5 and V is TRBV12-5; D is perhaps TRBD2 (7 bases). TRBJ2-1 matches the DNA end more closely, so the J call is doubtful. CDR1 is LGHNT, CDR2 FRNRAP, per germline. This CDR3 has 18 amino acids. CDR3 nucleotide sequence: TGTGCTAGTTGTTCTTACCTGGGGGGGCCCGATCTTTACAATGAGCAGTTCTTC. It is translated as CASCSYLGGPDLYNEQFF.

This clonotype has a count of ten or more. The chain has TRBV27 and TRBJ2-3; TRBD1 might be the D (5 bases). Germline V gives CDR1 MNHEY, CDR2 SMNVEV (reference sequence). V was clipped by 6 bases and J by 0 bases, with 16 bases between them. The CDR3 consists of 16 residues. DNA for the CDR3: TGTGCCAGCAGGTACGACTGGGGCGCTAGCACAGATACGCAGTATTTT. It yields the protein CASRYDWGASTDTQYF.

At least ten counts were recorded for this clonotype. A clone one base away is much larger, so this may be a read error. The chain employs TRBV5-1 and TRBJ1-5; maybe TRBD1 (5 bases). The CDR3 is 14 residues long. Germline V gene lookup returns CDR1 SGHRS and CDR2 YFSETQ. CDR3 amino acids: CANSYDGANQPQHF. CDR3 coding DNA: TGCGCCAACAGCTACGACGGGGCCAATCAGCCCCAGCATTTT.

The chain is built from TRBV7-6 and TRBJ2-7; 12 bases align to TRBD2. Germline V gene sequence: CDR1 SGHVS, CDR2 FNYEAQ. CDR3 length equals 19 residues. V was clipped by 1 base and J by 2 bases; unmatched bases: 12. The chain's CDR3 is CASSLEGTSGPTKAYEQYF. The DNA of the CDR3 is TGTGCCAGCAGCTTAGAAGGGACTAGCGGGCCAACTAAGGCCTACGAGCAGTACTTC.

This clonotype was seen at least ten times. The DNA for the CDR3 is TGCGCCAGCAGTGAAACGGGAACCTACACTGAAGCTTTCTTT. Translated, it gives CASSETGTYTEAFF. J is TRBJ1-1 and V is TRBV10-2; no clear D. CDR1 is WSHSY and CDR2 is SAAADI in the germline V gene. The length of the CDR3 is 14 residues. The V end lost 3 bases, the J end lost 3 bases, and 11 bases lay between the germline ends.

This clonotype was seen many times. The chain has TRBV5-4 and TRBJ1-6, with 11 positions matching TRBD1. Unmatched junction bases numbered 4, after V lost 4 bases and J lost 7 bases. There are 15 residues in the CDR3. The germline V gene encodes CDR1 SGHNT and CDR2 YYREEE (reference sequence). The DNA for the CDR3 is TGTGCCAGCAGCGGGGGGACAGGGGGAAATTCACCCCTCCACTTT. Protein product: CASSGGTGGNSPLHF.

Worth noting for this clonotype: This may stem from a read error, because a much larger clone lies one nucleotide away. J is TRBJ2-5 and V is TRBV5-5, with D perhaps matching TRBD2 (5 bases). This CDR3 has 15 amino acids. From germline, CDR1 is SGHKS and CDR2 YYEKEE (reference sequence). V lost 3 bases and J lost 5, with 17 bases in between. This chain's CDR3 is CASSSTRGGIETQYF. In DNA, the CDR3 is TGTGCCAGCAGCTCCACCCGCGGAGGTATCGAGACCCAGTACTTC.

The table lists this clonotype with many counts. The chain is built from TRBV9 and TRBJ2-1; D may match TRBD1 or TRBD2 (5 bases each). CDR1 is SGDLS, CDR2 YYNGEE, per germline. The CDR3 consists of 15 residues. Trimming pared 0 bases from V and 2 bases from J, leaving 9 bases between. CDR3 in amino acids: CASSVEGDPYNEQFF. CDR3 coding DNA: TGTGCCAGCAGCGTAGAAGGGGACCCCTACAATGAGCAGTTCTTC.

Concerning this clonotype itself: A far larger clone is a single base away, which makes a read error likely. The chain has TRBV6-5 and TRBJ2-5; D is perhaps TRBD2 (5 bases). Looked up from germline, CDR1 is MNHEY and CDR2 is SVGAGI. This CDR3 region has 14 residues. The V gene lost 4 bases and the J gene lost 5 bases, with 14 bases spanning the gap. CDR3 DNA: TGTGCCAGCAGTTCAGCATGGGGAGAGGAGACCCAGTACTTC. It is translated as CASSSAWGEETQYF.

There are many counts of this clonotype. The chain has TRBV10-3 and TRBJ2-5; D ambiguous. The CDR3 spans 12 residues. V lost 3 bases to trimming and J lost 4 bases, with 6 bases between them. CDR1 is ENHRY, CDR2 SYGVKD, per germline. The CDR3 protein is CAISENSETQYF. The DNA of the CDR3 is TGTGCCATCAGTGAAAACTCAGAGACCCAGTACTTC.

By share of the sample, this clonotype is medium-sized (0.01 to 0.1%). The CDR3 nucleotides are TGTGCCAGCAGCTTTTATCTAGAGGGGAATGAGCAGTTCTTC. Amino acid sequence: CASSFYLEGNEQFF. The rearrangement links TRBV7-9 to TRBJ2-1; possibly TRBD1 or TRBD2 for D (5 bases each). V lost 3 bases to trimming and J lost 7 bases, with 13 bases between them. This CDR3 is 14 amino acids long. The germline V gene has CDR1 SEHNR and CDR2 FQNEAQ (reference sequence).

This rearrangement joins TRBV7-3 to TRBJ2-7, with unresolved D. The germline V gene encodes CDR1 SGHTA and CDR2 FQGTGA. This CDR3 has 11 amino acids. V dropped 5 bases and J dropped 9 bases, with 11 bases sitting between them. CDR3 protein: CASSTRGGQYF. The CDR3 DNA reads TGTGCCAGCAGCACCCGAGGCGGGCAGTACTTC.

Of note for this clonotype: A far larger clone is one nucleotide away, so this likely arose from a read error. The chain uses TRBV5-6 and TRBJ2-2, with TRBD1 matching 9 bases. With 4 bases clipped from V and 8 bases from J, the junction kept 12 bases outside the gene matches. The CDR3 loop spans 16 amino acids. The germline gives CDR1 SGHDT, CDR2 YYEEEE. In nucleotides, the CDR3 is TGTGCCAGCAGCCCCCGGCCGGGACAGGGACTTGGGGAGCTGTTTTTT. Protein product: CASSPRPGQGLGELFF.